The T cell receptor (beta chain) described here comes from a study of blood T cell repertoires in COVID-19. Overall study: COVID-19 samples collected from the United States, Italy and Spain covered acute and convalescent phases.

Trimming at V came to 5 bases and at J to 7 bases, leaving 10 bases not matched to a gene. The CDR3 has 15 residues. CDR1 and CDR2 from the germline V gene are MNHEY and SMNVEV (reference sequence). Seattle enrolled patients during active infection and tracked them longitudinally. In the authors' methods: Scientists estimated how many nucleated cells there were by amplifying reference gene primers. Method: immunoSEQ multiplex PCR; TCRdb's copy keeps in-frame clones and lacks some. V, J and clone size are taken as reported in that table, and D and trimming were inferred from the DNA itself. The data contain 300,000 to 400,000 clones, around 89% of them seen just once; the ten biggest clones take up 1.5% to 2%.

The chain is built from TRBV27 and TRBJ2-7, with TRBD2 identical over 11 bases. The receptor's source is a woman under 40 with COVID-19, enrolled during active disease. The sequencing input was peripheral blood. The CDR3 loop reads CASSAASGGLREQYF. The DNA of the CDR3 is TGTGCCAGCAGTGCGGCTAGCGGGGGGCTTCGTGAGCAGTACTTC.